This is a list of T cell receptor beta chains from one sample in a study of PD-1 blockade in classical Hodgkin lymphoma. The data were produced by immunoSEQ multiplex PCR, yet TCRdb's version contains in-frame clones alone and is incomplete. The table records roughly 51,000 clones, about 75% of them present only once. The sample here was peripheral blood mononuclear cells (PBMCs), taken before the fourth cycle of nivolumab. The receptors come from a human donor with classical Hodgkin lymphoma. Both conserved end residues are part of each CDR3. A D gene is named only where the DNA matches it firmly. Rows give clone size only sometimes, using once, few, many, or a class for an expanded clone.

CDR3 length	D gene	J gene	V gene	clone size	CDR3 protein	CDR3 DNA
12	TRBD1	TRBJ1-2	TRBV29-1	-	CSVADRGPGYTF	TGCAGCGTAGCTGACAGGGGGCCTGGCTACACCTTC
15	TRBD1	TRBJ1-3	TRBV11-2	-	CASSRQGNSGNTIYF	TGTGCCAGCAGCCGACAGGGGAACTCTGGAAACACCATATATTTT
15	-	TRBJ2-7	TRBV5-6	-	CASSLRQVGGNEQYF	TGTGCCAGCAGCTTGAGGCAGGTGGGGGGAAACGAGCAGTACTTC
12	-	TRBJ2-7	TRBV7-8	-	CASSTYRDEQYF	TGTGCCAGCAGTACCTACAGGGACGAGCAGTACTTC
18	TRBD2	TRBJ2-1	TRBV5-1	-	CASSLGGRASGANNEQFF	TGCGCCAGCAGCTTGGGGGGCCGGGCTAGCGGGGCCAACAATGAGCAGTTCTTC
19	-	TRBJ1-1	TRBV11-2	once	CASSLVNVLRQGRNTEAFF	TGTGCCAGCAGCTTAGTAAACGTCCTTAGGCAGGGGCGAAACACTGAAGCTTTCTTT
18	-	TRBJ2-7	TRBV11-2	-	CASSLAGLSEGLLYEQYF	TGTGCCAGCAGCTTAGCGGGTTTGAGCGAGGGTTTACTCTACGAGCAGTACTTC
13	TRBD2	TRBJ2-3	TRBV10-1	-	CASSELAGALQYF	TGCGCCAGCAGTGAACTAGCGGGAGCTTTACAGTATTTT
18	TRBD2	TRBJ2-3	TRBV5-1	-	CASSLLASGRASTDTQYF	TGCGCCAGCAGCTTGTTAGCTAGCGGGAGGGCCTCGACAGATACGCAGTATTTT
13	-	TRBJ1-4	TRBV7-9	-	CAGALRGSEKLFF	TGTGCCGGCGCCCTCCGGGGATCAGAAAAACTGTTTTTT
14	-	TRBJ1-5	TRBV6-1	-	CASSREGINQPQHF	TGTGCCAGCAGTAGGGAGGGGATCAATCAGCCCCAGCATTTT
15	-	TRBJ2-6	TRBV4-2	-	CASSQSAQGANVLTF	TGTGCCAGCAGCCAATCTGCTCAGGGGGCCAACGTCCTGACTTTC
13	-	TRBJ1-5	TRBV6-5	-	CASSFSLYQPQHF	TGTGCCAGCAGCTTCTCCCTATATCAGCCCCAGCATTTT
15	-	TRBJ2-1	TRBV11-2	-	CASSSNPSLRNEQFF	TGTGCCAGCAGCAGCAACCCTAGCTTGAGGAATGAGCAGTTCTTC
14	TRBD1	TRBJ1-4	TRBV6-5	few	CASSRDRASEKLFF	TGTGCCAGCAGCCGGGACAGGGCATCTGAAAAACTGTTTTTT
12	-	TRBJ2-1	TRBV29-1	-	CSVFDLYNEQFF	TGCAGCGTTTTCGACCTGTACAATGAGCAGTTCTTC
13	-	TRBJ1-1	TRBV7-8	-	CASSLVQSTEAFF	TGTGCCAGCAGCTTAGTACAGAGCACTGAAGCTTTCTTT
18	-	TRBJ2-3	TRBV28	-	CASSRPRGQLSSTDTQYF	TGTGCCAGCAGCCGTCCCCGAGGACAGCTAAGTAGCACAGATACGCAGTATTTT
18	-	TRBJ2-1	TRBV11-2	-	CASSLEGYGGIHYNEQFF	TGTGCCAGCAGCTTAGAGGGATACGGGGGCATCCACTACAATGAGCAGTTCTTC
14	-	TRBJ1-2	TRBV10-3	once	CAISEPEGGDGYTF	TGTGCCATCAGTGAGCCCGAAGGGGGAGACGGCTACACCTTC
15	-	TRBJ1-1	TRBV7-9	-	CASSLDGLANTEAFF	TGTGCCAGCAGCTTGGACGGCCTAGCTAACACTGAAGCTTTCTTT
16	-	TRBJ1-4	TRBV4-1	few	CASSQVLRRDDEKLFF	TGCGCCAGCAGCCAAGTTCTGCGACGGGACGATGAAAAACTGTTTTTT
13	-	TRBJ2-7	TRBV27	-	CASSFGQSYEQYF	TGTGCCAGCAGTTTTGGGCAGAGCTACGAGCAGTACTTC
16	-	TRBJ1-4	TRBV7-2	-	CASSLAIRQTNEKLFF	TGTGCCAGCAGCTTAGCTATCCGCCAAACTAATGAAAAACTGTTTTTT
11	-	TRBJ2-1	TRBV5-4	-	CASSSGVSQFF	TGTGCCAGCAGCTCGGGGGTCTCGCAGTTCTTC
16	TRBD1	TRBJ1-3	TRBV18	-	CASSRDRGPSGNTIYF	TGTGCCAGCTCACGGGACAGGGGGCCGTCTGGAAACACCATATATTTT
15	TRBD2	TRBJ2-1	TRBV29-1	-	CSVEFRLAGRGEQFF	TGCAGCGTTGAGTTCAGGCTAGCGGGAAGAGGGGAGCAGTTCTTC
14	TRBD2	TRBJ2-1	TRBV7-6	-	CASSLAREVNEQFF	TGTGCCAGCAGCTTAGCGCGGGAGGTCAATGAGCAGTTCTTC
17	TRBD1	TRBJ1-5	TRBV28	-	CASSLISGQGFYQPQHF	TGTGCCAGCAGTTTGATTTCGGGACAGGGGTTCTATCAGCCCCAGCATTTT
21	TRBD2	TRBJ2-1	TRBV14	-	CASSQGGRLAGGPGFYNEQFF	TGTGCCAGCAGCCAAGGTGGAAGACTAGCGGGAGGGCCCGGATTCTACAATGAGCAGTTCTTC
14	TRBD2	TRBJ2-4	TRBV11-3	-	CASSISGRADIQYF	TGTGCCAGCAGCATTAGCGGGAGGGCCGACATTCAGTACTTC
13	TRBD1	TRBJ2-7	TRBV5-5	-	CASRQTGDYEQYF	TGTGCCAGCAGACAAACAGGGGACTACGAGCAGTACTTC
13	-	TRBJ1-1	TRBV27	-	CASRTGPYTEAFF	TGTGCCAGCAGAACCGGGCCCTACACTGAAGCTTTCTTT
17	TRBD1	TRBJ2-7	TRBV9	once	CASSVAPRTGKGYEQYF	TGTGCCAGCAGCGTAGCCCCTCGGACAGGGAAAGGGTACGAGCAGTACTTC
16	TRBD2	TRBJ2-2	TRBV10-2	-	CASSDGTSGRTGELFF	TGCGCCAGCAGCGATGGGACTAGCGGGAGGACCGGGGAGCTGTTTTTT
18	-	TRBJ2-1	TRBV4-3	-	CASSQDWAAGPAFGEQFF	TGCGCCAGCAGCCAAGATTGGGCGGCGGGGCCGGCATTTGGTGAGCAGTTCTTC
14	-	TRBJ1-1	TRBV6-5	-	CASGPGTSNTEAFF	TGTGCCAGCGGCCCCGGGACATCGAACACTGAAGCTTTCTTT
18	TRBD2	TRBJ2-3	TRBV5-4	-	CASSLDLVVREGTDTQYF	TGTGCCAGCAGCCTTGATTTAGTGGTGCGGGAGGGCACAGATACGCAGTATTTT
15	TRBD1	TRBJ2-1	TRBV5-4	-	CASSLDGQDYNEQFF	TGTGCCAGCAGCTTGGACGGACAGGACTACAATGAGCAGTTCTTC
16	TRBD2	TRBJ2-1	TRBV11-1	-	CASSLLGTSGYNEQFF	TGTGCCAGCAGCCTTTTAGGGACTAGCGGGTACAATGAGCAGTTCTTC
15	TRBD2	TRBJ2-5	TRBV11-3	-	CASSFLAGGRETQYF	TGTGCCAGCAGCTTTCTAGCGGGAGGTCGGGAGACCCAGTACTTC
16	-	TRBJ1-5	TRBV19	-	CASSRTGAKSNQPQHF	TGTGCCAGTAGTAGGACCGGCGCTAAGAGCAATCAGCCCCAGCATTTT
14	-	TRBJ1-2	TRBV11-2	-	CASSPKGLYYGYTF	TGTGCCAGCAGCCCAAAGGGACTATACTATGGCTACACCTTC
14	-	TRBJ1-5	TRBV18	-	CASSPGGRRQPQHF	TGTGCCAGCTCACCGGGGGGCAGAAGACAGCCCCAGCATTTT
12	-	TRBJ1-2	TRBV28	-	CASSYSVYGYTF	TGTGCCAGCAGTTACAGCGTTTATGGCTACACCTTC
13	-	TRBJ1-4	TRBV6-5	-	CASSYGGPEKLFF	TGTGCCAGCAGTTACGGGGGCCCTGAAAAACTGTTTTTT
16	TRBD1	TRBJ2-7	TRBV2	-	CASLDPTTGILDEQYF	TGTGCCAGCCTAGATCCAACGACAGGGATTTTAGACGAGCAGTACTTC
14	TRBD1	TRBJ2-7	TRBV7-9	-	CASGPGQAHYEQYF	TGTGCCAGCGGTCCTGGACAGGCTCACTACGAGCAGTACTTC
14	-	TRBJ2-3	TRBV27	-	CASSLQDVGDTQYF	TGTGCCAGCAGTTTACAAGACGTTGGAGATACGCAGTATTTT
11	-	TRBJ1-4	TRBV29-1	-	CSVDTNEKLFF	TGCAGCGTTGACACTAATGAAAAACTGTTTTTT
14	-	TRBJ2-5	TRBV7-2	-	CASSFLGSLGTQYF	TGTGCCAGCAGCTTCCTAGGCAGCTTAGGGACCCAGTACTTC
16	TRBD1	TRBJ2-7	TRBV18	-	CASSPTSQGASYEQYF	TGTGCCAGCTCACCTACCTCGCAGGGGGCCTCCTACGAGCAGTACTTC
15	TRBD2	TRBJ2-1	TRBV19	-	CASNSGGRALDEQFF	TGTGCCAGTAACTCGGGCGGGAGGGCACTAGATGAGCAGTTCTTC
14	TRBD2	TRBJ2-5	TRBV11-2	-	CASSLRRGQETQYF	TGTGCCAGCAGCTTAAGGCGGGGGCAAGAGACCCAGTACTTC
15	TRBD2	TRBJ2-1	TRBV6-5	-	CASSSQRDGGYEQFF	TGTGCCAGCAGTTCTCAGCGGGATGGGGGGTATGAGCAGTTCTTC